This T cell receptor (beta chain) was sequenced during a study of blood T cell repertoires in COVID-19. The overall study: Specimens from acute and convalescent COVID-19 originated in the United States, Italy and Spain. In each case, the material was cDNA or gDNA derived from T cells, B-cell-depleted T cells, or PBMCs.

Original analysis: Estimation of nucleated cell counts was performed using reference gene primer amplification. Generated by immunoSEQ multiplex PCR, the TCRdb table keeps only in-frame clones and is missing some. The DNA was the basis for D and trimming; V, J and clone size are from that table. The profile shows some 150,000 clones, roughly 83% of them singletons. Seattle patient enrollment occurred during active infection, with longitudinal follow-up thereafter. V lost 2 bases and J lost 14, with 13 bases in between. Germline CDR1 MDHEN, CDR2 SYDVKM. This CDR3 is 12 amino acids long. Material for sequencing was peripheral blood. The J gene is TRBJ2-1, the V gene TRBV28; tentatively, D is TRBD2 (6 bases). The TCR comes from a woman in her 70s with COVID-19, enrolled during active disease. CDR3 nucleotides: TGTGCCAGCAGTTTAGGAGGGGTAAGGGAGTTCTTC. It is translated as CASSLGGVREFF.